This entry lists 14 T cell receptor beta chains sequenced from one sample in a study of technical replicates of blood from a handful of donors. The assay was immunoSEQ multiplex PCR, and TCRdb's table has in-frame clones only and misses some. This table has 80,000 or so clones, 94% appearing once. Sequenced input: T cells isolated from PBMCs. Receptors originate from a human donor in good health.

The genes are TRBV9 and TRBJ1-2, with a possible D match to TRBD1 (5 bases). V was shortened by 4 bases and J by 7 bases, with 20 bases between the two germline ends. Germline CDR1 SGDLS, CDR2 YYNGEE. The CDR3 spans 15 residues. The CDR3 reads CASSPAGRDFSGYTF. The CDR3 nucleotides are TGTGCCAGCAGCCCCGCGGGACGCGATTTTAGTGGCTACACCTTC.

V gene TRBV9 combines with J gene TRBJ1-1, with 7 bases matching TRBD1. V gave up 0 bases and J gave up 3 bases; unmatched junction bases: 5. The CDR3 extends over 15 amino acids. Germline CDR1 SGDLS, CDR2 YYNGEE. CDR3 bases: TGTGCCAGCAGCGTAGTACAGGGGCGAGACACTGAAGCTTTCTTT. Its translation is CASSVVQGRDTEAFF.

J is TRBJ1-1 and V is TRBV7-3; TRBD1 is a possible D gene (6 bases). The length of the CDR3 is 14 residues. Per germline, CDR1 SGHTA and CDR2 FQGTGA. Deletions cut 4 bases from V and 0 bases from J, with 9 bases between. CDR3 region: CASSSQGVNTEAFF. CDR3 DNA sequence: TGTGCCAGCAGCTCACAGGGTGTGAACACTGAAGCTTTCTTT.

The rearrangement uses TRBV27 and TRBJ1-1; TRBD1 aligns across 10 bases. Germline V lookup: CDR1 MNHEY, CDR2 SMNVEV (reference sequence). This CDR3 has 13 amino acids. Trimming cost V 6 bases and J 4 bases; bases outside gene matches: 2. The CDR3 protein is CASRGQGRTEAFF. The CDR3, as DNA: TGTGCCAGCAGGGGACAGGGGCGCACTGAAGCTTTCTTT.

This chain joins TRBV10-3 and TRBJ1-2; D not resolved. The length of the CDR3 is 13 residues. V lost 2 bases and J 5 bases, leaving 9 bases between the germline ends. Germline loops: CDR1 ENHRY, CDR2 SYGVKD. The CDR3 nucleotides read TGTGCCATCAGTGAGCTAGTAAAATATGGCTACACCTTC. This gives the protein CAISELVKYGYTF.

The V gene is TRBV5-6, the J gene TRBJ2-1; tentative D call: TRBD1 (6 bases). V was clipped by 3 bases and J by 7 bases, with 8 bases between them. This CDR3 has 12 amino acids. The germline V gene has CDR1 SGHDT and CDR2 YYEEEE. This CDR3 is CASSSQGNEQFF. The CDR3 DNA sequence: TGTGCCAGCAGCTCCCAGGGGAATGAGCAGTTCTTC.

The gene calls are TRBV6-5 and TRBJ2-1; 7 bases align to TRBD2. The trim removed 4 bases at V and 9 bases at J, leaving 0 bases unmatched. CDR1 and CDR2 (germline): MNHEY, SVGAGI. This CDR3 has 11 amino acids. The CDR3 reads CASSSGGEQFF. Written as DNA, the CDR3 is TGTGCCAGCAGTTCGGGGGGTGAGCAGTTCTTC.

This rearrangement joins TRBV19 to TRBJ2-3; the match to TRBD1 covers 10 bases. The CDR3 length is 16 residues. The ends lost 4 bases at V and 6 bases at J; junction bases unmatched: 10. In germline, CDR1 is LNHDA, CDR2 SQIVND (reference sequence). The CDR3, as DNA: TGTGCCAGTAGTACTCCGGGGACAGGGGTTTTCGATACGCAGTATTTT. Its translation: CASSTPGTGVFDTQYF.

V gene TRBV30 combines with J gene TRBJ2-3; D is uncertain. V lost 3 bases and J 0 bases, leaving 13 bases between the germline ends. Germline V lookup: CDR1 GTSNPN, CDR2 SVGIG (reference sequence). The CDR3 contains 15 residues. The chain's CDR3 is CAWRVFGGSTDTQYF. The CDR3 nucleotides are TGTGCCTGGAGGGTATTTGGCGGAAGCACAGATACGCAGTATTTT.

This chain uses TRBV7-8 with TRBJ2-7; 12 positions match TRBD1. V trimming: 5 bases; J trimming: 7 bases; junction bases outside the gene matches: 9. Germline V lookup: CDR1 SGHVS, CDR2 FQNEAQ. This CDR3 is 15 amino acids long. The CDR3 DNA sequence: TGTGCCAGCAGCCTGGGGACAGGGGGCGCGGGGGAGCAGTACTTC. Translated, it gives CASSLGTGGAGEQYF.

This rearrangement joins TRBV11-2 to TRBJ2-1; D is uncertain. The V end lost 0 bases, the J end lost 13 bases, and 10 bases lay between the germline ends. CDR3 size: 12 residues. CDR1 is SGHAT and CDR2 is FQNNGV in the germline V gene. CDR3 nucleotide sequence: TGTGCCAGCAGCTTAGATCAGGTCTCCCAGTTCTTC. Its translation: CASSLDQVSQFF.

This clone was recorded a few times. V usage is TRBV6-5 and J usage is TRBJ1-1; D gene ambiguous. The CDR3 is made up of 13 amino acids. V lost 5 bases and J 3 bases, leaving 10 bases between the germline ends. Germline lookup yields CDR1 MNHEY and CDR2 SVGAGI. The CDR3 nucleotides are TGTGCCAGCAGTCCCTCGGGTTACACTGAAGCTTTCTTT. Its translation: CASSPSGYTEAFF.

This chain joins TRBV19 and TRBJ2-1, with D possibly matching TRBD2 (7 bases). Between the trimmed V and J ends, which lost 3 bases and 10 bases, there was a span of 19 bases. The CDR3 is made up of 15 amino acids. Per germline, CDR1 LNHDA and CDR2 SQIVND (reference sequence). The CDR3, as DNA: TGTGCCAGTAGTATTGGGGGGGGCTTCTATAGGGAGCAGTTCTTC. This encodes CASSIGGGFYREQFF.

V gene TRBV9 combines with J gene TRBJ1-1, with D perhaps TRBD1 (5 bases). The CDR3 has 16 residues. Germline CDR1 is SGDLS and CDR2 is YYNGEE. V lost 3 bases to trimming and J lost 0 bases, with 15 bases between them. The CDR3 DNA is TGTGCCAGCAGCGGGGCGAGGGGCGGGGTGAACACTGAAGCTTTCTTT. Protein product: CASSGARGGVNTEAFF.